This entry is about one TCR beta chain. The antigen it binds to is not known. Base qualities were left out, and no much larger clone turns up one base away. These data are taken from a study of control samples from healthy donors and cancer patients (dated by TCRdb to 2018 to 2020). Relative to germline, V is 5 bases shorter and J is 4 bases shorter, with 21 bases between their ends. In the germline V gene (reference sequence), CDR1 corresponds to MNHNY and CDR2 to SVGAGI. There are 17 amino acids in the CDR3, from cysteine to phenylalanine inclusive. Solely the CDR3 DNA is kept, with 51 bases framed from the first base. Libraries were prepared through the immunoSEQ multiplex PCR assay. As stored in TCRdb, this immuneACCESS dataset retains in-frame rearrangements with V and J assigned. A fraction of the clones does not appear; measured against another copy, unresolved V genes explain less than half of the discrepancy, and the remainder lacks a known reason. This sample holds 120,000 to 150,000 clones; around nine tenths were observed only once. Of the sample, approximately 9.4% is held by the ten largest clones.

The receptor was derived from a woman aged 30 to 39 in good health. Sequenced material: blood. The V gene is TRBV6-6 and the J gene is TRBJ1-3; perhaps TRBD1 is the D gene, with 5 bases matching. The CDR3 protein: CASSRWVEADKGNTIYF. The DNA sequence is given as TGTGCCAGCAGTAGATGGGTAGAGGCGGACAAGGGAAACACCATATATTTT.